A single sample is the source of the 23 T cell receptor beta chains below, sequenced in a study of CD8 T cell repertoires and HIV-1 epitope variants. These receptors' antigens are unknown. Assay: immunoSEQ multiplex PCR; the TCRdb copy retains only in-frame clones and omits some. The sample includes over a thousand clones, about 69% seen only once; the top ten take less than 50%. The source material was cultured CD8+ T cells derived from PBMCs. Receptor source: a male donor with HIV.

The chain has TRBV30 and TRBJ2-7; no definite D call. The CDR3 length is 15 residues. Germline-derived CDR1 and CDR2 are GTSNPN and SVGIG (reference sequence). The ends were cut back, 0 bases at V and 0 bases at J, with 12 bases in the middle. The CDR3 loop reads CAWSVSSGPSYEQYF. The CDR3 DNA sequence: TGTGCCTGGAGTGTAAGTTCGGGCCCCTCCTACGAGCAGTACTTC.

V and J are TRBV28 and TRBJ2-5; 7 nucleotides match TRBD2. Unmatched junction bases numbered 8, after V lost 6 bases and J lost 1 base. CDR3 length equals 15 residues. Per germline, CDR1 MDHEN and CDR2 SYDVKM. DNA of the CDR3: TGTGCCAGCAGACCCCTTCCGGGGGGCCAAGAGACCCAGTACTTC. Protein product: CASRPLPGGQETQYF.

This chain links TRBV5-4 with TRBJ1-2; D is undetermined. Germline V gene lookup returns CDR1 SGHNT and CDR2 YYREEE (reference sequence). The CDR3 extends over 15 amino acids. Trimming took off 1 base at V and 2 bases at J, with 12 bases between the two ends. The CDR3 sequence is CASSLTERENYGYTF. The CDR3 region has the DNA TGTGCCAGCAGCTTGACAGAGCGAGAGAACTATGGCTACACCTTC.

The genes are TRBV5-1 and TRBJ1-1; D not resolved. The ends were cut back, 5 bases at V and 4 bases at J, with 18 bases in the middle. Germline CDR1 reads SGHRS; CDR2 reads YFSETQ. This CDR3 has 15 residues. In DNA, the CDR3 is TGCGCCAGCAGTTTTGGGCCCACCGGAGGCACTGAAGCTTTCTTT. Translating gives CASSFGPTGGTEAFF.

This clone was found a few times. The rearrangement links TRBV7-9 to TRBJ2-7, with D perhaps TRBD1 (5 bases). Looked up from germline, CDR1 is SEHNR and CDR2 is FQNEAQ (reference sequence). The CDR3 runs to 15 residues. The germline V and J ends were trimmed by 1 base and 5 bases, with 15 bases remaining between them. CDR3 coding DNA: TGTGCCAGCAGCTTAGGACAGAGCCTATTTGACGAGCAGTACTTC. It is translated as CASSLGQSLFDEQYF. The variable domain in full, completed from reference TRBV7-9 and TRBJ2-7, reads DTGVSQNPRHKITKRGQNVTFRCDPISEHNRLYWYRQTLGQGPEFLTYFQNEAQLEKSRLLSDRFSAERPKGSFSTLEIQRTEQGDSAMYLCASSLGQSLFDEQYFGPGTRLTVT.

This CDR3 is CSVEEGQSYEQYF. CDR3 DNA sequence: TGCAGCGTTGAAGAGGGACAGTCCTACGAGCAGTACTTC. The rearrangement links TRBV29-1 to TRBJ2-7, with 7 bases fitting TRBD1. With 0 bases clipped from V and 1 base from J, the junction kept 0 bases outside the gene matches. The CDR3 extends over 13 amino acids. Germline CDR1 reads SQVTM; CDR2 reads ANQGSEA.

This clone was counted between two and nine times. Here the CDR3 DNA reads TGTGCCAGCAGTGACAGGAACACCGGGGAGCTGTTTTTT. This gives the protein CASSDRNTGELFF. The chain links TRBV6-4 to TRBJ2-2, with D hard to call. CDR3 length equals 13 residues. V gave up 2 bases and J gave up 1 base, with 2 bases separating them. Looked up from germline, CDR1 is MRHNA and CDR2 is SNTAGT.

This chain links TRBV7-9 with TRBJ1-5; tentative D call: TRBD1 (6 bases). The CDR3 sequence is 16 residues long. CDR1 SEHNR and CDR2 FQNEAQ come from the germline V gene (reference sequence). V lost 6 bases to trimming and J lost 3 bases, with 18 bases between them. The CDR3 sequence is CASSLSTGRSNQPQHF. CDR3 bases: TGTGCCAGCAGTCTCTCGACAGGTAGATCCAATCAGCCCCAGCATTTT.

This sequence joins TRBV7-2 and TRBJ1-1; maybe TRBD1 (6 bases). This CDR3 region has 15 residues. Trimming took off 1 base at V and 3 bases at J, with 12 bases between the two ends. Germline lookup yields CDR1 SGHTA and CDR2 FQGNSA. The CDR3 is CASSLDATGYTEAFF. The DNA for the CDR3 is TGTGCCAGCAGCTTAGACGCAACAGGGTACACTGAAGCTTTCTTT.

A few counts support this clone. The CDR3 bases are TGTGCCAGCAGCCCGGGAGGTTACACAGATACGCAGTATTTT. Its translation is CASSPGGYTDTQYF. V gene TRBV7-3 combines with J gene TRBJ2-3; the match to TRBD2 covers 7 bases. Germline values: CDR1 SGHTA, CDR2 FQGTGA. The CDR3 length is 14 residues. Germline trimming cut 5 bases from V and 2 bases from J; bases unmatched to any gene: 4.

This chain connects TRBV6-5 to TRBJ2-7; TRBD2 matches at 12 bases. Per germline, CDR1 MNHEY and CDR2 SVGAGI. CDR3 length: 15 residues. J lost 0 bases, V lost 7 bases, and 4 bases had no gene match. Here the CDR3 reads CASTTTSGSSYEQYF. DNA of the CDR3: TGTGCCAGCACTACGACTAGCGGGAGCTCCTACGAGCAGTACTTC.

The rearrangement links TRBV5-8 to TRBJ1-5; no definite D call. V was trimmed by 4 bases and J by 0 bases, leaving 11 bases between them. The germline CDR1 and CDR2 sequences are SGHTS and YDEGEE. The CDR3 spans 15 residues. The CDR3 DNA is TGTGCCAGCAGCCCCCAGTACTATAGCAATCAGCCCCAGCATTTT. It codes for CASSPQYYSNQPQHF.

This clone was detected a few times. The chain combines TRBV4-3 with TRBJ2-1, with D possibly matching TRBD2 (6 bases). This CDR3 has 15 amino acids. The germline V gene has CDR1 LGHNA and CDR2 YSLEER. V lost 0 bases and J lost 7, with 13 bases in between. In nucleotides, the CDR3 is TGCGCCAGCAGCCAAGATATCGAGCGGGTTAATGAGCAGTTCTTC. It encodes CASSQDIERVNEQFF.

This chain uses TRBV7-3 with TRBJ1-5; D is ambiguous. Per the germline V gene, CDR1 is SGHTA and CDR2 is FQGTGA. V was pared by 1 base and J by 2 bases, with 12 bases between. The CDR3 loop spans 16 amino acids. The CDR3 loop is CASSLNGGLRNQPQHF. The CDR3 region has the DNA TGTGCCAGCAGCTTAAATGGAGGGTTGCGCAATCAGCCCCAGCATTTT.

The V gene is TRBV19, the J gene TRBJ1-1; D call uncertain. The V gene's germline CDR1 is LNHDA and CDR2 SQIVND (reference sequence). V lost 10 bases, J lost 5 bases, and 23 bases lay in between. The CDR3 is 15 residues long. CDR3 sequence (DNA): TGTGCCACTTCGGGAAGTACGACGTCCGATACTGAAGCTTTCTTT. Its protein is CATSGSTTSDTEAFF.

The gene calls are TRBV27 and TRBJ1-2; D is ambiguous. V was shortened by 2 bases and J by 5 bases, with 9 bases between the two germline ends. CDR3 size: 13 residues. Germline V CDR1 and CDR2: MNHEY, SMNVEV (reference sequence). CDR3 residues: CASSLSSLYGYTF. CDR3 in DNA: TGTGCCAGCAGTTTAAGCAGCTTATATGGCTACACCTTC.

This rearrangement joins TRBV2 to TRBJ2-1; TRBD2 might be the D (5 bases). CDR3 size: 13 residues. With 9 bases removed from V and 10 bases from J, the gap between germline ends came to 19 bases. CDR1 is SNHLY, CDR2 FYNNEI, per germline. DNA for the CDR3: TGTGCCAGTCGGTCCCTGGACTCACCCGAGCAGTTCTTC. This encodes CASRSLDSPEQFF. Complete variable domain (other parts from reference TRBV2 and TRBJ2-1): EPEVTQTPSHQVTQMGQEVILRCVPISNHLYFYWYRQILGQKVEFLVSFYNNEISEKSEIFDDQFSVERPDGSNFTLKIRSTKLEDSAMYFCASRSLDSPEQFFGPGTRLTVL.

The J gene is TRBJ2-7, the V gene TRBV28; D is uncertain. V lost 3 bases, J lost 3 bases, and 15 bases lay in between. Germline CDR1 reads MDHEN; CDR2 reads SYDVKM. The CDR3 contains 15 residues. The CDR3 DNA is TGTGCCAGCAGTTTCATTCAGCTGAAAAACTACGAGCAGTACTTC. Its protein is CASSFIQLKNYEQYF. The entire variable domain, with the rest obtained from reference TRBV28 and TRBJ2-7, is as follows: DVKVTQSSRYLVKRTGEKVFLECVQDMDHENMFWYRQDPGLGLRLIYFSYDVKMKEKGDIPEGYSVSREKKERFSLILESASTNQTSMYLCASSFIQLKNYEQYFGPGTRLTVT.

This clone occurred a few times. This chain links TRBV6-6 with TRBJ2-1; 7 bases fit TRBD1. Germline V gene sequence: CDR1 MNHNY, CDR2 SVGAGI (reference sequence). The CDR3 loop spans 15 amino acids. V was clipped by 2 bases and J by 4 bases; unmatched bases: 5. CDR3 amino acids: CASSYRQGEYNEQFF. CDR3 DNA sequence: TGTGCCAGCAGTTACCGACAGGGCGAATACAATGAGCAGTTCTTC.

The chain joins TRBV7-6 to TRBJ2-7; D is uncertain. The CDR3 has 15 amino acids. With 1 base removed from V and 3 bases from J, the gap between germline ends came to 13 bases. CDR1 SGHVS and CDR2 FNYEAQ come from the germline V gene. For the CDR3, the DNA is TGTGCCAGCAGCTTAGAGGCAGACTCCTACTACGAGCAGTACTTC. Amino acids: CASSLEADSYYEQYF.

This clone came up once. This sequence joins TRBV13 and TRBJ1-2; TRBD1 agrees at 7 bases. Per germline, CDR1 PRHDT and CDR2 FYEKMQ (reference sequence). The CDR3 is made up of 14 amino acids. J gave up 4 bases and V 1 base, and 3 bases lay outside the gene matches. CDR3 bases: TGTGCCAGCAGCTTAGCAGGGGGGGTCTATGGCTACACCTTC. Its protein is CASSLAGGVYGYTF.

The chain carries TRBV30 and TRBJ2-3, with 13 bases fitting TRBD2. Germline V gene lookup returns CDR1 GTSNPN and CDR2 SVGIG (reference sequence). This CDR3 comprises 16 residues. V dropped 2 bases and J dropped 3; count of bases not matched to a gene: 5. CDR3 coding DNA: TGTGCCTGGAGTATCGGACTAGCGGGGGCTACAGATACGCAGTATTTT. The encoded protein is CAWSIGLAGATDTQYF.

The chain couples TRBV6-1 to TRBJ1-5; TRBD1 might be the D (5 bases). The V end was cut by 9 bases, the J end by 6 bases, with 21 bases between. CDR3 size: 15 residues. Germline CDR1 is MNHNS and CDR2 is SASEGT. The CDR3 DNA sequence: TGTGCCAGTACCCTCTGGGGGAGGGGAGGTCAGCCCCAGCATTTT. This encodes CASTLWGRGGQPQHF.